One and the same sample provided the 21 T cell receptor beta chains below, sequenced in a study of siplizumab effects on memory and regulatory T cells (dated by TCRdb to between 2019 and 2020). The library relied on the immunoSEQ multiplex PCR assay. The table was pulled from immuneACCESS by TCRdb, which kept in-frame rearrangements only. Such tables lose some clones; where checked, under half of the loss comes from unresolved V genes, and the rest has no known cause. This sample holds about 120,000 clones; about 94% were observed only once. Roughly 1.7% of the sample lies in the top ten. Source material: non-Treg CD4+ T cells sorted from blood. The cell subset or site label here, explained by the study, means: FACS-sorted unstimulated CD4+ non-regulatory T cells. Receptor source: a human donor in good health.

The DNA of the CDR3 is TGTGCCAGCAGCCCCTTGGCCACTTTCGGCGAGCAGTACTTC. Translating gives CASSPLATFGEQYF. This chain uses TRBV14 with TRBJ2-7; D uncertain. The length of the CDR3 is 14 residues. V gave up 4 bases and J gave up 6 bases, with 16 bases separating them. CDR1 is SGHDN, CDR2 FVKESK, per germline.

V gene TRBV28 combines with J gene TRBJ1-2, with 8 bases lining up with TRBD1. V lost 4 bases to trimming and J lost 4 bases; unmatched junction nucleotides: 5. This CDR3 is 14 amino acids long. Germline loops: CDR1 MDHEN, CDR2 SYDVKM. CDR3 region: CASSSGGSGYGYTF. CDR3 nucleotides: TGTGCCAGCAGTTCAGGGGGCAGTGGCTATGGCTACACCTTC.

In DNA form, the CDR3 reads TGTGCCAGCAGCTCCTCGGGGCTCGAGAACATTCAGTACTTC. Protein product: CASSSSGLENIQYF. The chain uses TRBV7-9 and TRBJ2-4, with D perhaps being TRBD1 or TRBD2 (5 bases each). The V end was cut by 4 bases, the J end by 7 bases, with 14 bases between. CDR1 SEHNR and CDR2 FQNEAQ come from the germline V gene (reference sequence). This CDR3 is 14 amino acids long.

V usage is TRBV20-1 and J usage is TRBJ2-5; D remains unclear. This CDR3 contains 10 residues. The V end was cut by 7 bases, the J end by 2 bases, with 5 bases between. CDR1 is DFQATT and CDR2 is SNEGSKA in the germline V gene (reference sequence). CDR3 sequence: CSVTQETQYF. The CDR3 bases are TGCAGTGTTACACAAGAGACCCAGTACTTC.

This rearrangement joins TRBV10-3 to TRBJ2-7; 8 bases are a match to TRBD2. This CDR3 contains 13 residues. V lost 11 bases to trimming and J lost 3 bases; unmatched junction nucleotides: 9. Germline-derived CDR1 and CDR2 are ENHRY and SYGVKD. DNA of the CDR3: TGTGCCGTCGGGGGGGCCCCCCGCTACGAGCAGTACTTC. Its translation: CAVGGAPRYEQYF.

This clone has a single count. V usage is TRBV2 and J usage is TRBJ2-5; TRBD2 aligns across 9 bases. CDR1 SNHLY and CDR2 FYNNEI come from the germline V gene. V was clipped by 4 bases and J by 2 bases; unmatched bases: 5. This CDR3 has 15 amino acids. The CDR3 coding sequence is TGTGCCAGCAGTGTGCGCAGCGGGGGGCAAGAGACCCAGTACTTC. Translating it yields CASSVRSGGQETQYF.

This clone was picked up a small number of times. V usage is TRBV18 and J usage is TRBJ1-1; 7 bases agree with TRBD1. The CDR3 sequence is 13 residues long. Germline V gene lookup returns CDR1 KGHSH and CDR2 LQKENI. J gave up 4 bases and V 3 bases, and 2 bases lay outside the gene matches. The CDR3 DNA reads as TGTGCCAGCTCACCCGCAGGGGGCACTGAAGCTTTCTTT. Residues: CASSPAGGTEAFF.

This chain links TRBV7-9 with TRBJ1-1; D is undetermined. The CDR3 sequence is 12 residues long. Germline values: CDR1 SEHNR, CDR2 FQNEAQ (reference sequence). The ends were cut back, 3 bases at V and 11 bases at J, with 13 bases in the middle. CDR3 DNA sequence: TGTGCCAGCAGCTTTTTGCAGGACGATGCTTTCTTT. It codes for CASSFLQDDAFF.

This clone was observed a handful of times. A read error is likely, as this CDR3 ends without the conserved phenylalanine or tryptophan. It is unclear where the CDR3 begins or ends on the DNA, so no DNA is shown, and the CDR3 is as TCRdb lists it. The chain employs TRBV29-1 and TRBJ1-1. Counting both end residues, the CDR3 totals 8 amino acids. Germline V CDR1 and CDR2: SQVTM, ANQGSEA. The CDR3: CSVESGPL.

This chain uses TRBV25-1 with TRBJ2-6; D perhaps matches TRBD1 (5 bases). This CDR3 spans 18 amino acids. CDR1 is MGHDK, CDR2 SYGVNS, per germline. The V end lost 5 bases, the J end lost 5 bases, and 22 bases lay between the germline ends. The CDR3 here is CASSLLLTGQSRANVLTF. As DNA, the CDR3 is TGTGCCAGCAGTTTACTTTTAACTGGACAAAGTCGGGCCAACGTCCTGACTTTC.

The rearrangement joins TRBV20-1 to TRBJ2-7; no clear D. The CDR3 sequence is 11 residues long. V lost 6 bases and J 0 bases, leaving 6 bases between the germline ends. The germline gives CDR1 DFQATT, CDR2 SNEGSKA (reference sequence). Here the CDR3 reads CSARNSYEQYF. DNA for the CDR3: TGCAGTGCCCGAAACTCCTACGAGCAGTACTTC.

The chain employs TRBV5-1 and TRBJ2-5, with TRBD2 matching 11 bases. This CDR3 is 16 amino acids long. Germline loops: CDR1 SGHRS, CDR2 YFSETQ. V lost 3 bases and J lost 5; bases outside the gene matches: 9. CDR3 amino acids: CASSWKLAGVGETQYF. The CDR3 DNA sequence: TGCGCCAGCAGCTGGAAACTAGCGGGAGTCGGTGAGACCCAGTACTTC.

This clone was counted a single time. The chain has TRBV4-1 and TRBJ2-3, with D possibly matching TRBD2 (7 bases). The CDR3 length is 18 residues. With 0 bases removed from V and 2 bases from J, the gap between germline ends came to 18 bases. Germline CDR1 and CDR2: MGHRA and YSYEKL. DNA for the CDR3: TGCGCCAGCAGCCAAGATGGCCGGGGGGCGGGAAACACAGATACGCAGTATTTT. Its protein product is CASSQDGRGAGNTDTQYF.

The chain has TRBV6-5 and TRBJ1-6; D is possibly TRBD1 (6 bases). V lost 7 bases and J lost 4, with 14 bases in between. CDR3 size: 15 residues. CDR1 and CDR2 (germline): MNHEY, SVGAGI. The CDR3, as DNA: TGTGCCAGCAACAAGGACAGAACTTATAATTCACCCCTCCACTTT. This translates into CASNKDRTYNSPLHF.

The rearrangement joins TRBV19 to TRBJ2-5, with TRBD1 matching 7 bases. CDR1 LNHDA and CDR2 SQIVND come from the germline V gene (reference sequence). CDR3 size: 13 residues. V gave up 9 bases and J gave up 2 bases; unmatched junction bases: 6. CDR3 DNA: TGTGCCAGCCGACAGGGATCACAAGAGACCCAGTACTTC. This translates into CASRQGSQETQYF. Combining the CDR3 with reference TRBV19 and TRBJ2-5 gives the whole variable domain DGGITQSPKYLFRKEGQNVTLSCEQNLNHDAMYWYRQDPGQGLRLIYYSQIVNDFQKGDIAEGYSVSREKKESFPLTVTSAQKNPTAFYLCASRQGSQETQYFGPGTRLLVL.

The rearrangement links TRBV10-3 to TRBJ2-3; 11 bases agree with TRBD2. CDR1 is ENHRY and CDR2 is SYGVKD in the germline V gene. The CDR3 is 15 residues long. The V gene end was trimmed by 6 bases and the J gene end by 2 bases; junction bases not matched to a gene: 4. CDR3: CAISRLAGNTDTQYF. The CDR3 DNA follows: TGTGCCATCAGCAGACTAGCGGGGAACACAGATACGCAGTATTTT.

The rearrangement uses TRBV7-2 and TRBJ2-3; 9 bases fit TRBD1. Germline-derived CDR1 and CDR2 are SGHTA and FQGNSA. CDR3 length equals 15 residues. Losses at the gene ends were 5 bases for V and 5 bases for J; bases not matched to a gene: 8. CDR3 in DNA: TGTGCCAGCAGCCGGGGACAGGGTCGAGTAGATACGCAGTATTTT. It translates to CASSRGQGRVDTQYF.

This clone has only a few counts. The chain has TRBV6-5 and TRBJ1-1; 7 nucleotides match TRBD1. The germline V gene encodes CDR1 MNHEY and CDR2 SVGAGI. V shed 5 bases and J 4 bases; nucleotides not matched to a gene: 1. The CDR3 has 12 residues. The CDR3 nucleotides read TGTGCCAGCAGTGCAGGGGGCACTGAAGCTTTCTTT. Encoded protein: CASSAGGTEAFF.

This chain's CDR3 is CASSLVRDEKLFF. DNA of the CDR3: TGTGCCAGCAGCTTAGTCAGGGACGAAAAACTGTTTTTT. J is TRBJ1-4 and V is TRBV11-2; the D gene is possibly TRBD1 (5 bases). V was shortened by 1 base and J by 8 bases, with 8 bases between the two germline ends. CDR1 SGHAT and CDR2 FQNNGV come from the germline V gene. The CDR3 consists of 13 residues.

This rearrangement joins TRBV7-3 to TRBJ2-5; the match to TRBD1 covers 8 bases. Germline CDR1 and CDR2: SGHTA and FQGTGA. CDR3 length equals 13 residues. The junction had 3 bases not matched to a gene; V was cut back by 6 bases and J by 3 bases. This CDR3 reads CASSLTGEETQYF. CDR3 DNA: TGTGCCAGCAGTTTGACAGGGGAAGAGACCCAGTACTTC. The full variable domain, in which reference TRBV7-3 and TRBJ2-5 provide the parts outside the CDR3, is GAGVSQTPSNKVTEKGKYVELRCDPISGHTALYWYRQSLGQGPEFLIYFQGTGAADDSGLPNDRFFAVRPEGSVSTLKIQRTERGDSAVYLCASSLTGEETQYFGPGTRLLVL.

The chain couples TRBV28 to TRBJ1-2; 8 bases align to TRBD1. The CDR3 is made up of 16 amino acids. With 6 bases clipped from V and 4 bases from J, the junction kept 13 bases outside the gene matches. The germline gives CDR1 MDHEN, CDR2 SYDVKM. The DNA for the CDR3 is TGTGCCAGCAGCCCCCCCGACAGGGGATGGAGCTATGGCTACACCTTC. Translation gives CASSPPDRGWSYGYTF.